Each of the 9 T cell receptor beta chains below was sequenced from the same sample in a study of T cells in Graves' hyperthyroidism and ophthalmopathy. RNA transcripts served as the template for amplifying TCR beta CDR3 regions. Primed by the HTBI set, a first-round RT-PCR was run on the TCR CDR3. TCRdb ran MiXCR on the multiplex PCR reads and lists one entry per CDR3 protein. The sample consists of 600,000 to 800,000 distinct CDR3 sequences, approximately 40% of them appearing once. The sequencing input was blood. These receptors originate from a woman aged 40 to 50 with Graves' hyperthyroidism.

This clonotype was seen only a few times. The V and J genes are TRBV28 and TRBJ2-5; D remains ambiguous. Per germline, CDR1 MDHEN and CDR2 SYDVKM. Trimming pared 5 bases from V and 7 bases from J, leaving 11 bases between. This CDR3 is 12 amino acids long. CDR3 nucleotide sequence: TGTGCCAGCAGTCAACTGACGCGGACCCAGTACTTC. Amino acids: CASSQLTRTQYF.

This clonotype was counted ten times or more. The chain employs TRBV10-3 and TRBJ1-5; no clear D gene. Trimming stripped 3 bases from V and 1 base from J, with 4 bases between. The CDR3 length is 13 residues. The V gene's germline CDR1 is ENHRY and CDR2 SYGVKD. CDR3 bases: TGTGCCATCAGTGACCGCAGCAATCAGCCCCAGCATTTT. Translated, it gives CAISDRSNQPQHF.

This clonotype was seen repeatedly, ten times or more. CDR3 bases: TGTGCCAGCAGCCCCCGGGACTCCAGGCGGACCTACGAGCAGTACTTC. Encoded protein: CASSPRDSRRTYEQYF. This chain links TRBV7-8 with TRBJ2-7; D possibly corresponds to TRBD2 (6 bases). V dropped 5 bases and J dropped 2 bases, with 19 bases sitting between them. The length of the CDR3 is 16 residues. Germline CDR1 SGHVS, CDR2 FQNEAQ.

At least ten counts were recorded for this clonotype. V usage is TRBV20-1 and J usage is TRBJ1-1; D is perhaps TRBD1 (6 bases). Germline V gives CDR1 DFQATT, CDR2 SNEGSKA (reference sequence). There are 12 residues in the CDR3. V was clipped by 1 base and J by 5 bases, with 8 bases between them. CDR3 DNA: TGCAGTGCTAGAGTGAGGGGGACTGAAGCTTTCTTT. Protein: CSARVRGTEAFF.

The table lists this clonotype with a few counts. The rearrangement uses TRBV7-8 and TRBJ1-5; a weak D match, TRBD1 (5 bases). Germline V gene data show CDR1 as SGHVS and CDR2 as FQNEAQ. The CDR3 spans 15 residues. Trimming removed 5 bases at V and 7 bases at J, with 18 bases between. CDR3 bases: TGTGCCAGCAGCGAACTGGCAGGGTGGTTCCAGCCCCAGCATTTT. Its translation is CASSELAGWFQPQHF.

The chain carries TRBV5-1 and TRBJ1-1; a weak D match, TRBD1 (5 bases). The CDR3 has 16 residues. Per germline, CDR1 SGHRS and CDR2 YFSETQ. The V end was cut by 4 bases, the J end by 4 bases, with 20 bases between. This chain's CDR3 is CASSQDWGGVLTEAFF. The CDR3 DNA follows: TGCGCCAGCAGCCAAGACTGGGGGGGGGTACTCACTGAAGCTTTCTTT. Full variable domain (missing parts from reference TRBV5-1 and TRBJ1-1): KAGVTQTPRYLIKTRGQQVTLSCSPISGHRSVSWYQQTPGQGLQFLFEYFSETQRNKGNFPGRFSGRQFSNSRSEMNVSTLELGDSALYLCASSQDWGGVLTEAFFGQGTRLTVV.

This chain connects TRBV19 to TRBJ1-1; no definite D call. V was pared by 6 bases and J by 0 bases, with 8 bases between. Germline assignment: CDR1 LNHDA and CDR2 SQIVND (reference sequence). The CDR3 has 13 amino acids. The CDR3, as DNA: TGTGCCAGTAGAAGAGGGCTGAACACTGAAGCTTTCTTT. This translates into CASRRGLNTEAFF.

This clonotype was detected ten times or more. The CDR3 loop reads CASSIDRSTGELFF. CDR3 sequence (DNA): TGTGCCAGTAGTATCGACCGGTCCACCGGGGAGCTGTTTTTT. The V and J genes are TRBV19 and TRBJ2-2; D unclear. Trimming stripped 3 bases from V and 4 bases from J, with 9 bases between. The CDR3 is 14 residues long. Germline CDR1 and CDR2: LNHDA and SQIVND (reference sequence).

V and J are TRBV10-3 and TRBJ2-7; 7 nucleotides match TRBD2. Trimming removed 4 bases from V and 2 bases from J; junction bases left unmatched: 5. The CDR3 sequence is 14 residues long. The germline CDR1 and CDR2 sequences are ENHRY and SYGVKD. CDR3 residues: CAISGSGRTYEQYF. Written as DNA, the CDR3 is TGTGCCATCAGTGGTAGCGGGCGAACCTACGAGCAGTACTTC.